The 31 T cell receptor beta chains reported below all come from one sample, sequenced in a study of spatial heterogeneity in lung cancer. TCRdb called the 5' RACE reads again in MiXCR, with one record for every CDR3 protein. The sample lists roughly 120,000 distinct CDR3 sequences, 9.5% to 15% seen once, with 15% to 20% in the top ten. Described time point: blood at routine non-recurrence follow-up after resection. Whole RNA was taken from tumor, nontumor lung or frozen PBMC; it was then sequenced unsorted. This material consisted of PBMCs, taken at follow-up. Receptor source: a male donor with early-stage non-small cell lung cancer.

This clonotype was counted only a few times. J is TRBJ2-2 and V is TRBV20-1; D is tentatively TRBD1 or TRBD2 (6 bases each). Germline V lookup: CDR1 DFQATT, CDR2 SNEGSKA (reference sequence). The CDR3 has 12 amino acids. The ends were cut back, 3 bases at V and 7 bases at J, with 9 bases in the middle. DNA for the CDR3: TGCAGTGCTAGGGGGGGCGACGGGGAGCTGTTTTTT. Translation gives CSARGGDGELFF.

The chain is built from TRBV6-1 and TRBJ1-6, with no clear D. V gave up 1 base and J gave up 4 bases, with 11 bases separating them. Looked up from germline, CDR1 is MNHNS and CDR2 is SASEGT. CDR3 length equals 16 residues. This CDR3 is CASSEDSLQYNSPLHF. Written as DNA, the CDR3 is TGTGCCAGCAGTGAAGATTCTCTCCAATATAATTCACCCCTCCACTTT.

This clonotype was detected many times. The genes are TRBV29-1 and TRBJ2-1; D not certain. Trimming removed 4 bases from V and 4 bases from J, with 5 bases in between. Germline V CDR1 and CDR2: SQVTM, ANQGSEA. CDR3 length equals 11 residues. The CDR3 sequence is CSVAPYNEQFF. For the CDR3, the DNA is TGCAGCGTTGCGCCGTACAATGAGCAGTTCTTC.

This clonotype occurred many times. This sequence joins TRBV6-2 or TRBV6-3 and TRBJ2-7; either TRBD1 or TRBD2 may supply D (5 bases each). Germline CDR1 reads MNHEY; CDR2 reads SVGEGT. The CDR3 length is 16 residues. V lost 2 bases and J 0 bases, leaving 14 bases between the germline ends. The CDR3 coding sequence is TGTGCCAGCAGTTACGCGGTCGGGGCCAACTCCTACGAGCAGTACTTC. The encoded protein is CASSYAVGANSYEQYF.

The V and J genes are TRBV29-1 and TRBJ1-5; weak D call: TRBD1 (5 bases). The germline V gene has CDR1 SQVTM and CDR2 ANQGSEA. Trimming shortened V by 6 bases and J by 0 bases, and 9 bases separated the two germline ends. This CDR3 spans 13 amino acids. Here the CDR3 DNA reads TGCAGCGTGGGAGACAGTAGCAATCAGCCCCAGCATTTT. Amino acids: CSVGDSSNQPQHF.

The genes are TRBV12-3 or TRBV12-4 and TRBJ2-5; tentative D call: TRBD2 (5 bases). CDR3 size: 15 residues. Trimming took 3 bases from V and 4 from J, leaving 15 bases between them. CDR3 in DNA: TGTGCCAGCAGTTTGTCGGTGCTAGCAAGAGAGACCCAGTACTTC. This codes for CASSLSVLARETQYF.

Ten or more counts support this clonotype. The rearrangement joins TRBV20-1 to TRBJ1-1, with D perhaps matching TRBD1 (5 bases). In germline, CDR1 is DFQATT, CDR2 SNEGSKA (reference sequence). This CDR3 region has 14 residues. Trimming pared 5 bases from V and 0 bases from J, leaving 13 bases between. The CDR3 nucleotides read TGCAGTGCTCCGGCGGGGGGAATGAACACTGAAGCTTTCTTT. As protein: CSAPAGGMNTEAFF.

This clonotype was observed at least ten times. The chain recombines TRBV3-1 with TRBJ2-3, with D hard to call. CDR1 and CDR2 from the germline V gene are LGHDT and YNNKEL (reference sequence). CDR3 length equals 13 residues. Trimming cost V 2 bases and J 6 bases, with 9 bases left between them. The chain's CDR3 is CASSQSSWDTQYF. The CDR3 DNA reads as TGTGCCAGCAGCCAAAGTAGCTGGGATACGCAGTATTTT.

V gene TRBV9 combines with J gene TRBJ2-7; D could derive from TRBD1 or TRBD2 (5 bases each). Germline V lookup: CDR1 SGDLS, CDR2 YYNGEE. Deletions cut 3 bases from V and 6 bases from J, with 10 bases between. The CDR3 extends over 12 amino acids. The CDR3 region has the DNA TGTGCCAGCAGCGACCTTGGGACCGAGCAGTACTTC. Translation gives CASSDLGTEQYF. The full variable domain, its missing parts supplied by reference TRBV9 and TRBJ2-7, is DSGVTQTPKHLITATGQRVTLRCSPRSGDLSVYWYQQSLDQGLQFLIQYYNGEERAKGNILERFSAQQFPDLHSELNLSSLELGDSALYFCASSDLGTEQYFGPGTRLTVT.

This clonotype was recorded many times. This rearrangement joins TRBV20-1 to TRBJ2-1; the match to TRBD2 covers 8 bases. There are 16 residues in the CDR3. Germline V gives CDR1 DFQATT, CDR2 SNEGSKA (reference sequence). Unmatched junction bases numbered 11, after V lost 0 bases and J lost 7 bases. CDR3 bases: TGCAGTGCTAGAGATTACGCGGGGGGCATATTAAATGAGCAGTTCTTC. It specifies CSARDYAGGILNEQFF.

At least ten counts were recorded for this clonotype. This chain links TRBV10-3 with TRBJ1-1; D not resolved. Germline assignment: CDR1 ENHRY and CDR2 SYGVKD. The V and J ends lost 2 bases and 11 bases respectively, with 18 bases between them. This CDR3 is built from 14 residues. The CDR3 DNA sequence: TGTGCCATCAGTGAGCCGGGTCCTCCGGTGACGGCTTTCTTT. Translated: CAISEPGPPVTAFF.

The chain recombines TRBV5-6 with TRBJ1-1, with 7 bases lining up with TRBD1. In germline, CDR1 is SGHDT, CDR2 YYEEEE. The CDR3 consists of 13 residues. J gave up 9 bases and V 3 bases, and 8 bases lay outside the gene matches. The CDR3 loop reads CASSSRQGVKAFF. The CDR3 DNA sequence: TGTGCCAGCAGCTCCCGACAGGGCGTTAAAGCTTTCTTT.

A few counts support this clonotype. V usage is TRBV7-2 and J usage is TRBJ2-7, with D maybe TRBD2 (5 bases). CDR1 and CDR2 (germline): SGHTA, FQGNSA. The CDR3 totals 13 residues. V dropped 2 bases and J dropped 3 bases, with 8 bases sitting between them. The CDR3 sequence: CASSLLGLYEQYF. The CDR3 coding sequence is TGTGCCAGCAGCTTACTCGGACTCTACGAGCAGTACTTC.

This clonotype was picked up many times. The chain carries TRBV20-1 and TRBJ1-1; D remains unclear. This CDR3 has 14 amino acids. With 3 bases removed from V and 8 bases from J, the gap between germline ends came to 19 bases. Per the germline V gene, CDR1 is DFQATT and CDR2 is SNEGSKA (reference sequence). The CDR3 region has the DNA TGCAGTGCTAGCTTTATCAGGAGACCTTCCGAAGCTTTCTTT. This encodes CSASFIRRPSEAFF.

This clonotype showed up many times. The chain couples TRBV28 to TRBJ2-7, with D uncertain. Trimming took 2 bases from V and 5 from J, leaving 10 bases between them. Germline assignment: CDR1 MDHEN and CDR2 SYDVKM. The CDR3 loop spans 13 amino acids. The CDR3 nucleotides are TGTGCCAGCAGTTTACTGGCCATCAACGAGCAGTACTTC. Its protein product is CASSLLAINEQYF. Together with reference TRBV28 and TRBJ2-7, the CDR3 gives the full variable domain: DVKVTQSSRYLVKRTGEKVFLECVQDMDHENMFWYRQDPGLGLRLIYFSYDVKMKEKGDIPEGYSVSREKKERFSLILESASTNQTSMYLCASSLLAINEQYFGPGTRLTVT.

This clonotype was found a few times. The chain uses TRBV12-3 or TRBV12-4 and TRBJ2-1; 9 bases map to TRBD1. Unmatched junction bases numbered 11, after V lost 5 bases and J lost 6 bases. This CDR3 comprises 16 residues. The CDR3 DNA follows: TGTGCCAGCAGTCCCTGGGACAGGGAAAGGCGCAATGAGCAGTTCTTC. This codes for CASSPWDRERRNEQFF.

The table lists this clonotype with many counts. V is TRBV5-1 and J is TRBJ2-7, with D possibly TRBD1 on 6 matching bases. Germline V gene data show CDR1 as SGHRS and CDR2 as YFSETQ. The CDR3 consists of 13 residues. Trimming stripped 2 bases from V and 4 bases from J, with 10 bases between. CDR3 sequence reads: CASSFGQSYEQYF. CDR3 DNA sequence: TGCGCCAGCAGCTTCGGACAGTCATACGAGCAGTACTTC.

The chain couples TRBV20-1 to TRBJ2-1; D uncertain. The V gene's germline CDR1 is DFQATT and CDR2 SNEGSKA (reference sequence). CDR3 length: 12 residues. Trimming removed 6 bases at V and 4 bases at J, with 10 bases between. The CDR3 region has the DNA TGCAGTGCAAGTAACGGGTACAATGAGCAGTTCTTC. Translation gives CSASNGYNEQFF.

The CDR3 nucleotides are TGTGCCAGCAGTTTTGACCTCGAGGAGGCAGATACGCAGTATTTT. The encoded protein is CASSFDLEEADTQYF. The chain recombines TRBV7-9 with TRBJ2-3; D might be TRBD2 (5 bases). Trimming stripped 6 bases from V and 4 bases from J, with 17 bases between. Germline-derived CDR1 and CDR2 are SEHNR and FQNEAQ (reference sequence). CDR3 size: 15 residues.

This clonotype was counted only a few times. The rearrangement links TRBV7-6 to TRBJ2-7; perhaps TRBD2 as D (5 bases). This CDR3 has 16 residues. Germline V CDR1 and CDR2: SGHVS, FNYEAQ. Trimming stripped 3 bases from V and 2 bases from J, with 17 bases between. The CDR3 coding sequence is TGTGCCAGCAGCTTGATGAAGCCGGACTGCGCCTACGAGCAGTACTTC. Protein sequence: CASSLMKPDCAYEQYF. The full variable domain, its missing parts supplied by reference TRBV7-6 and TRBJ2-7, is GAGVSQSPRYKVTKRGQDVALRCDPISGHVSLYWYRQALGQGPEFLTYFNYEAQQDKSGLPNDRFSAERPEGSISTLTIQRTEQRDSAMYRCASSLMKPDCAYEQYFGPGTRLTVT.

This clonotype was detected only a few times. The CDR3 here is CASTPGVSYEQYF. CDR3 in DNA: TGTGCCAGCACCCCCGGGGTCTCCTACGAGCAGTACTTC. The chain is built from TRBV12-3 or TRBV12-4 and TRBJ2-7; perhaps TRBD2 as D (5 bases). V was clipped by 7 bases and J by 0 bases, with 10 bases between them. This CDR3 region has 13 residues.

This clonotype turned up a few times. The V and J genes are TRBV5-1 and TRBJ1-1; perhaps TRBD1 as D (6 bases). Germline V CDR1 and CDR2: SGHRS, YFSETQ. CDR3 length: 15 residues. Trimming cost V 0 bases and J 4 bases, with 13 bases left between them. The CDR3 here is CASSLVQGMGTEAFF. DNA for the CDR3: TGCGCCAGCAGCTTGGTCCAGGGGATGGGCACTGAAGCTTTCTTT.

This clonotype was observed many times. The rearrangement uses TRBV7-6 and TRBJ2-1; 8 bases are a match to TRBD1. The CDR3 sequence is 16 residues long. Germline V gene sequence: CDR1 SGHVS, CDR2 FNYEAQ. J lost 7 bases, V lost 5 bases, and 13 bases had no gene match. The CDR3 coding sequence is TGTGCCAGCAGCCCATACGAGGACAGGGCGTTGAATGAGCAGTTCTTC. It specifies CASSPYEDRALNEQFF.

The gene calls are TRBV10-3 and TRBJ2-7; 10 bases are a match to TRBD1. This CDR3 spans 15 amino acids. V trimming: 4 bases; J trimming: 4 bases; junction bases outside the gene matches: 7. CDR1 and CDR2 from the germline V gene are ENHRY and SYGVKD. The CDR3 here is CAISGAGQGTYEQYF. The DNA of the CDR3 is TGTGCCATCAGTGGAGCGGGACAGGGGACTTACGAGCAGTACTTC.

This clonotype has more than one count but fewer than ten. The V gene is TRBV10-3, the J gene TRBJ1-1; unclear D gene. This CDR3 spans 14 amino acids. Germline CDR1 and CDR2: ENHRY and SYGVKD. V lost 2 bases to trimming and J lost 0 bases, with 7 bases between them. This CDR3 is CAISEGHLNTEAFF. Here the CDR3 DNA reads TGTGCCATCAGTGAGGGCCACCTGAACACTGAAGCTTTCTTT.

The CDR3 reads CASSQWTNYGYTF. Here the CDR3 DNA reads TGTGCCAGCAGCCAATGGACCAACTATGGCTACACCTTC. The chain employs TRBV14 and TRBJ1-2, with no clear D. This CDR3 spans 13 amino acids. The V gene lost 2 bases and the J gene lost 2 bases, with 6 bases spanning the gap. CDR1 is SGHDN, CDR2 FVKESK, per germline. The full variable domain, rest sourced from reference TRBV14 and TRBJ1-2, is EAGVTQFPSHSVIEKGQTVTLRCDPISGHDNLYWYRRVMGKEIKFLLHFVKESKQDESGMPNNRFLAERTGGTYSTLKVQPAELEDSGVYFCASSQWTNYGYTFGSGTRLTVV.

This clonotype was counted only a few times. The CDR3 bases are TGCAGTGCTAGCGTAGGTGGATCCGGGGAGCTGTTTTTT. It is translated as CSASVGGSGELFF. The chain joins TRBV20-1 to TRBJ2-2, with D hard to call. The CDR3 contains 13 residues. With 3 bases removed from V and 6 bases from J, the gap between germline ends came to 11 bases. Germline values: CDR1 DFQATT, CDR2 SNEGSKA (reference sequence).

The rearrangement links TRBV7-9 to TRBJ1-6, with 7 nucleotides matching TRBD1. Per the germline V gene, CDR1 is SEHNR and CDR2 is FQNEAQ (reference sequence). The CDR3 runs to 14 residues. V gave up 4 bases and J gave up 5 bases; unmatched junction bases: 2. The CDR3 nucleotides read TGTGCCAGCAGCTCCGACAGGGATAATTCACCCCTCCACTTT. Translated, it gives CASSSDRDNSPLHF.

This clonotype appeared many times. The chain has TRBV28 and TRBJ2-7; D not certain. This CDR3 has 14 amino acids. The V end was cut by 5 bases, the J end by 6 bases, with 17 bases between. Germline-derived CDR1 and CDR2 are MDHEN and SYDVKM. The CDR3 DNA reads TGTGCCAGCAGTCCGACGGGTGGGCGTACCGAGCAGTACTTC. Translating gives CASSPTGGRTEQYF.

This clonotype showed up many times. The chain is built from TRBV24-1 and TRBJ2-3; no reliable D call. Trimming left V 4 bases short and J 2 bases short, with 6 bases between. The CDR3 totals 13 residues. Germline loops: CDR1 KGHDR, CDR2 SFDVKD. The CDR3 reads CATSDTITDTQYF. DNA of the CDR3: TGTGCCACCAGTGACACTATCACAGATACGCAGTATTTT.

The gene calls are TRBV5-1 and TRBJ2-5; TRBD1 matches at 11 bases. The CDR3 loop spans 15 amino acids. Germline-derived CDR1 and CDR2 are SGHRS and YFSETQ. Losses at the gene ends were 3 bases for V and 6 bases for J; bases not matched to a gene: 7. The CDR3 nucleotides read TGCGCCAGCAGCTACGGGACAGGGGGTACCCAGACCCAGTACTTC. Encoded protein: CASSYGTGGTQTQYF.